This TCR beta chain was recorded in a study of blood T cells in healthy people across ages. Concerning this clonotype: Its antigen is currently unknown.

Study results and limitations: In older individuals, TCR beta diversity per million T cells was lower, falling roughly linearly with age.

A second PCR of about 6 to 11 cycles used a sample-barcoded 5' primer and a J-beta primer mix. One entry per CDR3 protein results from TCRdb running MiXCR on the 5' RACE reads. The table records nearly 1 million distinct CDR3 sequences, 51% of them present only once. The ends were cut back, 2 bases at V and 5 bases at J, with 13 bases in the middle. The CDR3 length is 15 residues. Germline CDR1 is KGHSH and CDR2 is LQKENI. The sequenced sample consisted of blood. This chain joins TRBV18 and TRBJ2-4; D is perhaps TRBD2 (6 bases). The source of this sequence is a woman aged 60-75 years in good health. As DNA, the CDR3 is TGTGCCAGCTCACCAAGCCGGGCTAGCGAAAACATTCAGTACTTC. Its translation: CASSPSRASENIQYF.